This T cell receptor (beta chain) emerged from a study of blood T cell repertoires in COVID-19. In the study overall: The United States, Italy and Spain provided the acute and convalescent COVID-19 samples. The cDNA or gDNA used as material had been derived from T cells, B-cell-depleted T cells, or PBMCs.

The V gene lost 4 bases and the J gene lost 4 bases, with 10 bases spanning the gap. The CDR3 has 13 residues. Germline CDR1 LNHDA, CDR2 SQIVND (reference sequence). As processed by the authors: Reference gene primer amplification gave estimated nucleated cell counts. TCRdb's copy holds only in-frame clones and misses some; the assay was immunoSEQ multiplex PCR. From that table come the V and J calls and clone size; the DNA was used to work out D and trimming. The sample lists about 250,000 clones, about 88% occurring once. V gene TRBV19 combines with J gene TRBJ1-2, with D maybe TRBD1 (6 bases). This receptor was identified in a woman in her thirties or forties who had recovered from COVID-19. The specimen sequenced was peripheral blood. The CDR3 sequence: CASSTGEGYGYTF. In DNA form, the CDR3 reads TGTGCCAGTAGTACAGGGGAGGGCTATGGCTACACCTTC.